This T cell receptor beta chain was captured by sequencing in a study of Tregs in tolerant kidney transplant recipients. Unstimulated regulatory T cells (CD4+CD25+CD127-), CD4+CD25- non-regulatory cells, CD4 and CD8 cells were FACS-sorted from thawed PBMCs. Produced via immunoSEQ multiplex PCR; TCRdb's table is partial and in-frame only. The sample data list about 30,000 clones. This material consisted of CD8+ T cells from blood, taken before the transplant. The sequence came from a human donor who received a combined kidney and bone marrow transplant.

The CDR3 DNA, read in part, is TGTGCCAGTAGTATCGACAGGGAGGATGAAAAA. It yields the protein CASSIDREDEK. From start to end, the CDR3 is CASSIDREDEKLFF. The chain uses TRBV19 and TRBJ1-4, with TRBD1 identical over 7 bases. The read ends 3 residues shy of where the CDR3 ends; the end is completed using the germline J gene. V lost 3 bases to trimming and J lost 6 bases; unmatched junction nucleotides: 4. The germline gives CDR1 LNHDA, CDR2 SQIVND (reference sequence). This CDR3 has 14 amino acids.